Described below is a single T cell receptor beta chain sequence and its context. Which antigen it targets is not known. There are no base qualities to consult, and no much larger clone falls within one base. The sample originates from a study of PD-L1 blockade in urothelial cancer (dated 2017 in TCRdb). A note on the overall study: All patients started therapy in about 2014 and received atezolizumab 1,200 mg intravenously every 3 weeks. Twenty-five of 29 patients were males with bladder-origin urothelial cancer, and about 65% of the 29 reported a prior smoking history. An ECOG performance status of 0 or 1 was recorded for the patients, and 0 to 3 prior chemotherapy regimens had been received by the patients. Blood samples were analyzed at two time points: 3 weeks after treatment start (second dose) and 6 weeks after treatment start. Blood samples gave a median of around 140,000 T cells and 80,000 to 95,000 unique TCRs, with a median clonality of approximately 0.08. Somatic, immune and clinical correlates of response to PD-L1 blockade with atezolizumab in urothelial cancer were the focus of an exploratory multi-omic analysis. TCR sequencing covered pretreatment tumor samples and matched, serially collected peripheral blood taken before and after atezolizumab treatment. Progression-free survival longer than 6 months counted as durable clinical benefit, and TCR features were additionally tested against both progression-free and overall survival. In the same patients, pretreatment tumors underwent whole exome sequencing and RNA sequencing in addition to TCR sequencing. Durable clinical benefit was achieved by nine patients and was not achieved by 20 patients. Pretreatment blood TCR-seq was available for about 27 patients, at least one posttreatment blood collection was obtained for around 25 patients, and tumor TCR-seq was available for around 25 patients.

Synthetic TCR analog templates were spiked into each PCR to estimate absolute template abundance from read counts. TCRbeta CDR3 regions were amplified from genomic DNA with bias-controlled V and J gene primers using the immunoSEQ assay. Sequencing of rearranged TCRbeta segments was done at approximately 20X coverage. The published analysis was carried out like this. Clustering was used to correct sequencing errors, and CDR3s were annotated against IMGT so that V, D and J genes could be assigned. Downstream analyses used only productive TCRbeta rearrangements and left out out-of-frame or stop-codon sequences. Clonality was computed as one minus Shannon entropy normalized by the log of the number of unique productive sequences. Clones differing between time points or between blood and tumor were identified by Fisher's exact test with Benjamini-Hochberg correction at adjusted p below 0.01. TCRdb mirrors the immuneACCESS table, restricted to in-frame sequences. Some clones are absent from its copies; in checked studies, under half trace to an unresolved V gene, and the reason for the others is unknown. V, J and clone size were drawn from that table, and D and trimming were deduced from the DNA. For this sample there are around 49,000 clones; roughly four fifths appear just once. The biggest ten clones account for about 13% of the sample.

General conclusions and limits of the study: Because of the small sample size (n ≈ 31) and the many exploratory analyses performed, the results are intended to be regarded as hypothesis-generating. Improved progression-free and overall survival was found to be associated with pretreatment peripheral blood TCR clonality below the median. Patients with durable benefit showed greater expansion of tumor-associated TCR clones in peripheral blood 3 weeks after starting treatment (n of about 20, p = 0.022).

Inclusive of the bounding cysteine and phenylalanine, the CDR3 is 18 residues long. The entry retains the CDR3 DNA only, 54 bases that are in frame from base 1. CDR1 and CDR2 are read off the germline V gene (reference sequence) as SEHNR and FQNEAQ. For this chain, trimming is 5 bases at the V end and 1 base at the J end, and the number of junction bases without a gene match is 8. The time point label corresponds to: peripheral blood 6 weeks after treatment start. The cohort comprised 29 patients with locally advanced or metastatic urothelial carcinoma treated at Memorial Sloan Kettering on a trial protocol. Peripheral blood mononuclear cells were collected pretreatment and during treatment, with between 1 and 8 total time points per patient. The Qiagen DNeasy Blood extraction kit was used to purify genomic DNA from total PBMCs and from tumor samples. PBMCs were collected pretreatment and during treatment and were isolated and stored as previously described.

The receptor was isolated from a man aged 55-75 years with urothelial cancer. The V and J genes are TRBV7-9 and TRBJ1-4; TRBD1 lines up with 12 middle nucleotides. The sequences come from PBMCs, collected around atezolizumab (anti-PD-L1) treatment. The sequenced DNA: TGTGCCAGCAGCGACAAGGGACAGGGGGCGAGAACTAATGAAAAACTGTTTTTT. It codes for CASSDKGQGARTNEKLFF.